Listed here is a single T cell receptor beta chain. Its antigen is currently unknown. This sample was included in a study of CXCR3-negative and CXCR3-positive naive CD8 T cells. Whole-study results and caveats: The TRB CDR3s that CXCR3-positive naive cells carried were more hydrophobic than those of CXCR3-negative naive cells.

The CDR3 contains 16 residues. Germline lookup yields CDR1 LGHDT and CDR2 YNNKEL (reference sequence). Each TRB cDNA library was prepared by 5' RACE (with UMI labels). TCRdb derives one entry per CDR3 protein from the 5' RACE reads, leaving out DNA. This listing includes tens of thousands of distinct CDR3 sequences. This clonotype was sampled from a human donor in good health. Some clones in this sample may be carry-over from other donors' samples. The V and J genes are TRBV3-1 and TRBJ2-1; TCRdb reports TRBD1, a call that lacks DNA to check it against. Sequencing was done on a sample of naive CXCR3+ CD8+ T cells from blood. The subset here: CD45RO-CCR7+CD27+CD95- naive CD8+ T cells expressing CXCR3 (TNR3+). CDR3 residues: CASSQGTGVSYNEQFF.